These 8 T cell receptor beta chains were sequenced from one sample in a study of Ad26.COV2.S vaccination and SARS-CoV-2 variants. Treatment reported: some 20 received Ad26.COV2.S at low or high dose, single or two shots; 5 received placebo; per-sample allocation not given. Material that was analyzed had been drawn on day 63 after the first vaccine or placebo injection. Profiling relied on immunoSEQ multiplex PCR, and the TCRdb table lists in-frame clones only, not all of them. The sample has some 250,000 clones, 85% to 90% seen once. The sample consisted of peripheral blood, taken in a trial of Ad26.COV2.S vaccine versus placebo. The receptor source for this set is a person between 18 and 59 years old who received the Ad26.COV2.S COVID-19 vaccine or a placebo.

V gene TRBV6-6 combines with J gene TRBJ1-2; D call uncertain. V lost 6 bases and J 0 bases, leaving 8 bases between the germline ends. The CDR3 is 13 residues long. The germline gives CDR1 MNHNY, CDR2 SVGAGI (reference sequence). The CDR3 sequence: CASRQDTNYGYTF. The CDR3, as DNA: TGTGCCAGCAGACAAGACACTAACTATGGCTACACCTTC.

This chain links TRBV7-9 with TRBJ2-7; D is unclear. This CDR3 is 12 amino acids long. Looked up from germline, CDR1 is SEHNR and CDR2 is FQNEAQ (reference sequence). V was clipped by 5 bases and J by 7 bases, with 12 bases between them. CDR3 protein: CASSLQAGEQYF. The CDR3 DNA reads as TGTGCCAGCAGCCTCCAGGCCGGAGAGCAGTACTTC.

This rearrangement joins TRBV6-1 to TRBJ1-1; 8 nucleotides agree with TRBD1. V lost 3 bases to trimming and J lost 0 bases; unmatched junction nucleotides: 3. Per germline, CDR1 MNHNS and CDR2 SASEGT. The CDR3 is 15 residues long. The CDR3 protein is CASSDLTGVNTEAFF. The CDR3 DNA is TGTGCCAGCAGTGACCTGACAGGGGTGAACACTGAAGCTTTCTTT.

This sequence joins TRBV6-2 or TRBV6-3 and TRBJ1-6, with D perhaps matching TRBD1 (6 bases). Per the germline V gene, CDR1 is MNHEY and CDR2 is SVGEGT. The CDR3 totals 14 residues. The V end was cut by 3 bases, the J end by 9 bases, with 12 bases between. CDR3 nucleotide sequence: TGTGCCAGCAGTTATTGGACAGATGGTTCACCCCTCCACTTT. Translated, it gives CASSYWTDGSPLHF.

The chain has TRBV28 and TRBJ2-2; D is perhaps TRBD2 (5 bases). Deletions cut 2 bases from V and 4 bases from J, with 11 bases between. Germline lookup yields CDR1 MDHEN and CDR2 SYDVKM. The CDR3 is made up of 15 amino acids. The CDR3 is CASSLTGLTTGELFF. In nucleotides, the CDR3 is TGTGCCAGCAGTTTAACTGGACTGACCACCGGGGAGCTGTTTTTT.

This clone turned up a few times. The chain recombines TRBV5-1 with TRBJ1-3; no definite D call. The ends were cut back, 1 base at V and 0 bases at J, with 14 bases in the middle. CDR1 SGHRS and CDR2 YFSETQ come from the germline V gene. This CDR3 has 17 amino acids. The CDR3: CASSLRSQPSSGNTIYF. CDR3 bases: TGCGCCAGCAGCTTGAGGTCACAGCCTAGCTCTGGAAACACCATATATTTT.

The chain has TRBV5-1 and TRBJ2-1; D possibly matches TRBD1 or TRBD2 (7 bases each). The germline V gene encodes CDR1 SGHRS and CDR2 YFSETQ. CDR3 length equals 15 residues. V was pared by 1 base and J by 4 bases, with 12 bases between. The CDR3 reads CASSLQGGTYNEQFF. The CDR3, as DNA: TGCGCCAGCAGCTTGCAGGGGGGGACTTACAATGAGCAGTTCTTC.

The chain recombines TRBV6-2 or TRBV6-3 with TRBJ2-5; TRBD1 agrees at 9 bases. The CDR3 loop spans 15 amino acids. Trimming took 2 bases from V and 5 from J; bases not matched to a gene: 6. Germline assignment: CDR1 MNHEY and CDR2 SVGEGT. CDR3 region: CASSYPTGGRETQYF. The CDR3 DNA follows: TGTGCCAGCAGTTACCCGACAGGGGGTCGGGAGACCCAGTACTTC.